This entry features one T cell receptor (beta chain) sequence. Methods used by the authors: Using reference gene primer amplification, nucleated cell counts were estimated. The method was immunoSEQ multiplex PCR; TCRdb's version includes in-frame clones alone and lacks a portion of them. For V, J and clone size, that table is used; D and trimming come from the DNA. This table holds approximately 380,000 clones, just over 90% found once. Adults between roughly 18 and 89 years of age took part from more than 20 US areas. Assignments of participants to cohorts depended upon their own reported clinical history. Someone with COVID-19 had been met by exposed participants within 2 weeks before study entry. The data were obtained in a study of blood T cell repertoires in COVID-19. Losses at the gene ends were 10 bases for V and 8 bases for J; bases not matched to a gene: 11. This CDR3 contains 14 residues. Germline values: CDR1 SGHDN, CDR2 FVKESK.

This TCR came from a woman in her 40s who had been exposed to COVID-19. The sample taken for sequencing was PBMCs or T cells enriched from blood (not recorded which). The chain combines TRBV14 with TRBJ2-1, with 10 bases lining up with TRBD2. CDR3 bases: TGTGCCACCCGACCTAGCGGGAGTGGATATGAGCAGTTCTTC. It is translated as CATRPSGSGYEQFF.